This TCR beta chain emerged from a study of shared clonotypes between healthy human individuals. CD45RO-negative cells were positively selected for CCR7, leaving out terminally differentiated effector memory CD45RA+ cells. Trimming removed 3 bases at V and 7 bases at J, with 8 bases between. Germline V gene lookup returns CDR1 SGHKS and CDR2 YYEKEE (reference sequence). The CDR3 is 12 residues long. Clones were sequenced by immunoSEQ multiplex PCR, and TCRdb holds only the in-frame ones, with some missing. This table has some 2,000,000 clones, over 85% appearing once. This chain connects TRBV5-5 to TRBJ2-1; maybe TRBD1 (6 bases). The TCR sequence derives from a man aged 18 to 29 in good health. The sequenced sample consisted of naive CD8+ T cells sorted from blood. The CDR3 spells CASSYGQNEQFF. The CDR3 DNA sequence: TGTGCCAGCAGCTACGGACAGAATGAGCAGTTCTTC.